These T cell receptor beta chains were read from a single sample in a study of T cells in Graves' hyperthyroidism and ophthalmopathy. TCRdb itself ran the multiplex PCR reads through MiXCR, one entry per CDR3 protein. This repertoire shows 300,000 to 350,000 distinct CDR3 sequences, over 11% found once; its top ten account for approximately 25%. Source material: blood. The receptors shown here come from a woman aged 30 to 39 with Graves' hyperthyroidism. Each CDR3 is given with its conserved first and last residue. Fields, in order: CDR3 protein, CDR3 DNA, J gene, clone size, V gene, D gene. D genes are given only for firm matches. Expanded clones get a size class; other rows say once, few or many, or leave the size out.

CDR3: CASSLDGQAAYEQYF
DNA: TGTGCCAGCAGCTTAGATGGCCAGGCTGCCTACGAGCAGTACTTC
J: TRBJ2-7
size: NA
V: TRBV11-2
D: NA

CDR3: CASSAGTVKWDEQYF
DNA: TGTGCCAGCAGCGCGGGGACAGTTAAATGGGACGAGCAGTACTTC
J: TRBJ2-7
size: many
V: TRBV7-8
D: NA

CDR3: CASSYGPTTHEQFF
DNA: TGTGCCAGCAGTTACGGCCCTACTACGCATGAGCAGTTCTTC
J: TRBJ2-1
size: many
V: TRBV6-1
D: NA

CDR3: CAWTAQETQYF
DNA: TGTGCCTGGACGGCTCAAGAGACCCAGTACTTC
J: TRBJ2-5
size: NA
V: TRBV30
D: NA

CDR3: CASSLGTSGAKNIQYF
DNA: TGTGCCAGCAGCCTCGGGACTAGCGGGGCCAAAAACATTCAGTACTTC
J: TRBJ2-4
size: few
V: TRBV6-1
D: TRBD2

CDR3: CASSLGGARETQYF
DNA: TGTGCCAGCAGCCTGGGGGGGGCACGGGAGACCCAGTACTTC
J: TRBJ2-5
size: many
V: TRBV11-2
D: NA

CDR3: CASSGVVGVFTGELFF
DNA: TGTGCCAGCAGTGGAGTGGTTGGAGTCTTTACCGGGGAGCTGTTTTTT
J: TRBJ2-2
size: few
V: TRBV6-1
D: NA

CDR3: CASSPARSDSHNEQFF
DNA: TGTGCCAGCTCACCCGCCCGATCGGACTCCCACAATGAGCAGTTCTTC
J: TRBJ2-1
size: NA
V: TRBV25-1
D: NA

CDR3: CATSRSALATGGGYTF
DNA: TGTGCCACCAGCAGATCTGCTCTAGCTACCGGGGGTGGCTACACCTTC
J: TRBJ1-2
size: NA
V: TRBV15
D: NA

CDR3: CASSYRLGRGGYTF
DNA: TGTGCCAGCAGTTACCGCCTCGGCCGCGGTGGCTACACCTTC
J: TRBJ1-2
size: many
V: TRBV6-2/TRBV6-3
D: NA

CDR3: CASTGGEEKLFF
DNA: TGTGCCAGCACAGGGGGCGAGGAAAAACTGTTTTTT
J: TRBJ1-4
size: many
V: TRBV2
D: TRBD1

CDR3: CASSPGQDNSPLHF
DNA: TGTGCCAGCTCACCGGGACAGGATAATTCACCCCTCCACTTT
J: TRBJ1-6
size: NA
V: TRBV18
D: TRBD1

CDR3: CSANLRRDPYEQYF
DNA: TGCAGTGCAAACCTCCGACGGGATCCCTACGAGCAGTACTTC
J: TRBJ2-7
size: many
V: TRBV20-1
D: NA

CDR3: CASSLGLTGGRGGYTF
DNA: TGTGCCAGCAGCTTAGGATTGACAGGGGGCCGGGGTGGCTACACCTTC
J: TRBJ1-2
size: many
V: TRBV11-2
D: TRBD1

CDR3: CSGRGRLTETQYF
DNA: TGCAGCGGAAGGGGGCGTCTGACAGAGACCCAGTACTTC
J: TRBJ2-5
size: few
V: TRBV29-1
D: TRBD1

CDR3: CASSTPGLGGGEQFF
DNA: TGTGCCAGCAGCACACCGGGACTAGGAGGAGGAGAGCAGTTCTTC
J: TRBJ2-1
size: few
V: TRBV3-1
D: TRBD2

CDR3: CATSRDAANNEQFF
DNA: TGTGCCACCAGCAGAGATGCAGCGAACAATGAGCAGTTCTTC
J: TRBJ2-1
size: many
V: TRBV15
D: NA

CDR3: CATSDFGLGLPDTQYF
DNA: TGTGCCACCAGTGATTTTGGACTAGGATTGCCAGATACGCAGTATTTT
J: TRBJ2-3
size: many
V: TRBV24-1
D: TRBD2

CDR3: CASNPGQGWNEQFF
DNA: TGTGCCAGTAACCCGGGACAGGGGTGGAATGAGCAGTTCTTC
J: TRBJ2-1
size: few
V: TRBV19
D: TRBD1

CDR3: CSAPLAGGLDEQYF
DNA: TGCAGTGCCCCTCTAGCGGGAGGGCTCGACGAGCAGTACTTC
J: TRBJ2-7
size: many
V: TRBV20-1
D: TRBD2

CDR3: CASSATGTRWETQYF
DNA: TGTGCCAGCAGTGCCACCGGGACTAGATGGGAGACCCAGTACTTC
J: TRBJ2-5
size: many
V: TRBV28
D: TRBD2

CDR3: CASSFTFREAYQPQHF
DNA: TGTGCCAGCAGTTTTACCTTCCGGGAAGCTTATCAGCCCCAGCATTTT
J: TRBJ1-5
size: many
V: TRBV28
D: NA